Each of the 27 T cell receptor beta chains below was sequenced from the same sample in a study of siplizumab effects on memory and regulatory T cells. Assay: immunoSEQ multiplex PCR; the TCRdb copy retains only in-frame clones and omits some. The table has more than 95,000 clones, 93% seen once. What was sequenced was Tregs sorted from blood. The receptors here all came from a human donor in good health.

The chain uses TRBV5-1 and TRBJ2-1; 8 bases line up with TRBD1. The CDR3 is 15 amino acids. The ends lost 4 bases at V and 0 bases at J; junction bases unmatched: 3. Per germline, CDR1 SGHRS and CDR2 YFSETQ. DNA of the CDR3: TGCGCCAGCAGCCCGACAGGGGCCTCCTACAATGAGCAGTTCTTC. Translated, it gives CASSPTGASYNEQFF.

The chain joins TRBV5-1 to TRBJ2-3; 9 bases align to TRBD2. Germline V gives CDR1 SGHRS, CDR2 YFSETQ. This CDR3 is built from 15 residues. The V and J ends lost 2 bases and 1 base, in that order; junction bases with no gene match: 2. Written as DNA, the CDR3 is TGCGCCAGCAGCTTAGCGGGGGGACGCACAGATACGCAGTATTTT. This translates into CASSLAGGRTDTQYF.

CDR3 in amino acids: CASSRTWVSGNTIYF. The CDR3 DNA reads TGTGCCAGTAGTAGGACCTGGGTCTCTGGAAACACCATATATTTT. This chain uses TRBV19 with TRBJ1-3; D is unclear. V lost 4 bases to trimming and J lost 0 bases, with 10 bases between them. Germline CDR1 and CDR2: LNHDA and SQIVND (reference sequence). The CDR3 extends over 15 amino acids.

In the case of this clone: One end of the junction is discordant with germline, which a read error may explain. CDR3 sequence reads: CARSERGDNQPQHF. CDR3 in DNA: TGTGCCCGCAGTGAACGAGGGGACAATCAGCCCCAGCATTTT. The chain links TRBV25-1 to TRBJ1-5, with D possibly TRBD1 on 5 matching bases. Germline V gene data show CDR1 as MGHDK and CDR2 as SYGVNS. The CDR3 totals 14 residues.

The V gene is TRBV5-1, the J gene TRBJ2-3, with TRBD1 matching over 8 bases. V lost 2 bases and J lost 6; bases outside the gene matches: 8. The CDR3 length is 15 residues. Per the germline V gene, CDR1 is SGHRS and CDR2 is YFSETQ. CDR3 protein: CASSFAGGNMDTQYF. Written as DNA, the CDR3 is TGCGCCAGCAGCTTCGCAGGGGGCAACATGGATACGCAGTATTTT. The full variable domain, in which reference TRBV5-1 and TRBJ2-3 provide the parts outside the CDR3, is KAGVTQTPRYLIKTRGQQVTLSCSPISGHRSVSWYQQTPGQGLQFLFEYFSETQRNKGNFPGRFSGRQFSNSRSEMNVSTLELGDSALYLCASSFAGGNMDTQYFGPGTRLTVL.

The CDR3: CASGPARPRDRTIKPQHF. The CDR3 DNA reads as TGTGCCAGCGGCCCCGCAAGACCCCGGGACAGAACCATCAAGCCCCAGCATTTT. This chain links TRBV7-4 with TRBJ1-5; 7 bases map to TRBD1. The CDR3 has 18 residues. V lost 8 bases to trimming and J lost 8 bases; unmatched junction nucleotides: 24. Germline V gives CDR1 SGHVT, CDR2 SQSDAQ.

The rearrangement uses TRBV11-3 and TRBJ2-1; 7 bases are shared with TRBD1. The CDR3 is 15 residues long. Germline-derived CDR1 and CDR2 are SGHNT and YENEEA. V shed 5 bases, J shed 9 bases, and the junction held 13 bases outside the gene matches. The CDR3 DNA reads TGTGCCAGCAGCCCACATACGACAGGGTTAAGTGAGCAGTTCTTC. Translation gives CASSPHTTGLSEQFF.

A single count supports this clone. The J gene is TRBJ2-1, the V gene TRBV5-1; 11 bases line up with TRBD2. Germline CDR1 is SGHRS and CDR2 is YFSETQ. The CDR3 runs 16 residues. Germline trimming cut 7 bases from V and 7 bases from J; bases unmatched to any gene: 13. This CDR3 is CASGLAGGLELNEQFF. CDR3 DNA: TGCGCCAGCGGGCTAGCGGGAGGTTTGGAGTTGAATGAGCAGTTCTTC.

This sequence joins TRBV18 and TRBJ2-7, with 10 bases lining up with TRBD2. The CDR3 extends over 16 amino acids. The V gene end was trimmed by 3 bases and the J gene end by 3 bases; junction bases not matched to a gene: 8. Germline V gene lookup returns CDR1 KGHSH and CDR2 LQKENI. In DNA form, the CDR3 reads TGTGCCAGCTCACCGTACCCTAGCGGGGGAAACTACGAGCAGTACTTC. Amino acids: CASSPYPSGGNYEQYF.

There are a few counts of this clone. The CDR3 loop reads CATGTIGVSEAFF. The CDR3 DNA follows: TGTGCCACAGGTACGATTGGGGTCTCTGAAGCTTTCTTT. This chain connects TRBV7-9 to TRBJ1-1; D is uncertain. In germline, CDR1 is SEHNR, CDR2 FQNEAQ (reference sequence). This CDR3 contains 13 residues. The V and J ends lost 10 bases and 6 bases respectively, with 18 bases between them.

V is TRBV15 and J is TRBJ2-3, with 8 bases lining up with TRBD2. V was pared by 1 base and J by 2 bases, with 17 bases of the junction left unmatched. The V gene's germline CDR1 is LNHNV and CDR2 YYDKDF (reference sequence). This CDR3 has 20 residues. This CDR3 reads CATSRAGPLGSGDFTDTQYF. The CDR3 DNA reads TGTGCCACCAGCAGAGCCGGGCCGCTAGGTAGCGGGGATTTCACAGATACGCAGTATTTT.

The rearrangement uses TRBV5-1 and TRBJ2-6; D not resolved. The CDR3 is made up of 17 amino acids. Trimming pared 4 bases from V and 0 bases from J, leaving 14 bases between. From germline, CDR1 is SGHRS and CDR2 YFSETQ. The CDR3 protein is CASSPLGVSSGANVLTF. The DNA for the CDR3 is TGCGCCAGCAGCCCACTTGGGGTAAGCTCTGGGGCCAACGTCCTGACTTTC.

This clone was picked up a small number of times. The chain combines TRBV30 with TRBJ1-2, with 8 positions matching TRBD1. The CDR3 length is 13 residues. CDR1 is GTSNPN, CDR2 SVGIG, per germline (reference sequence). V was clipped by 4 bases and J by 3 bases; unmatched bases: 4. For the CDR3, the DNA is TGTGCCTGGACAGACAGGGGTCACTATGGCTACACCTTC. Its protein is CAWTDRGHYGYTF.

The CDR3: CASSLGWGVPYEQYF. The CDR3, as DNA: TGTGCCAGCAGCTTGGGATGGGGGGTACCCTACGAGCAGTACTTC. The rearrangement links TRBV11-3 to TRBJ2-7, with D possibly matching TRBD2 (6 bases). The V gene's germline CDR1 is SGHNT and CDR2 YENEEA. Trimming removed 3 bases from V and 2 bases from J, with 14 bases in between. The CDR3 is 15 residues long. The entire variable domain, with the rest obtained from reference TRBV11-3 and TRBJ2-7, is as follows: EAGVVQSPRYKIIEKKQPVAFWCNPISGHNTLYWYLQNLGQGPELLIRYENEEAVDDSQLPKDRFSAERLKGVDSTLKIQPAELGDSAVYLCASSLGWGVPYEQYFGPGTRLTVT.

The CDR3 sequence is CSARGDREPFF. CDR3 nucleotide sequence: TGCAGTGCTAGGGGGGACCGCGAACCTTTCTTT. The rearrangement uses TRBV20-1 and TRBJ1-1; tentatively, D is TRBD1 (5 bases). This CDR3 is 11 amino acids long. Germline V gene sequence: CDR1 DFQATT, CDR2 SNEGSKA (reference sequence). V was trimmed by 3 bases and J by 12 bases, leaving 14 bases between them.

The chain carries TRBV7-9 and TRBJ2-3; either TRBD1 or TRBD2 may supply D (5 bases each). The germline V gene encodes CDR1 SEHNR and CDR2 FQNEAQ (reference sequence). Deletions cut 6 bases from V and 5 bases from J, with 21 bases between. CDR3 length equals 16 residues. CDR3 region: CASRNSLRGVQDTQYF. The CDR3 coding sequence is TGTGCCAGCAGAAACAGCCTCCGGGGCGTCCAAGATACGCAGTATTTT.

The chain links TRBV18 to TRBJ2-7, with TRBD2 as a possible D gene (8 bases). Trimming removed 6 bases at V and 2 bases at J, with 17 bases between. The germline gives CDR1 KGHSH, CDR2 LQKENI. This CDR3 region has 15 residues. Written as DNA, the CDR3 is TGTGCCAGCTCCAGGGGGAGGGGACTAGCCTACGAGCAGTACTTC. This codes for CASSRGRGLAYEQYF.

CDR3 loop: CASSLEHGTGNTIYF. The CDR3 DNA sequence: TGTGCCAGCAGCCTCGAACACGGAACTGGAAACACCATATATTTT. The chain links TRBV6-5 to TRBJ1-3, with D unresolved. The CDR3 totals 15 residues. Germline V gene lookup returns CDR1 MNHEY and CDR2 SVGAGI. The V end was cut by 6 bases, the J end by 2 bases, with 14 bases between.

DNA of the CDR3: TGTGCCAGCAGTTTACCGGTTCAGGGAGCGGGAAACACCATATATTTT. This translates into CASSLPVQGAGNTIYF. The chain links TRBV6-6 to TRBJ1-3; tentative D call: TRBD1 (5 bases). Trimming removed 4 bases from V and 4 bases from J, with 17 bases in between. The germline V gene encodes CDR1 MNHNY and CDR2 SVGAGI (reference sequence). This CDR3 comprises 16 residues.

This clone showed up just once. Here the CDR3 DNA reads TGCGCCAGCAGCTTGGGAGGGGCGGACACTGAAGCTTTCTTT. Translated, it gives CASSLGGADTEAFF. This chain uses TRBV5-1 with TRBJ1-1, with a weak D call TRBD1 (5 bases). V was cut by 0 bases and J by 3 bases, with 9 bases left in between. The CDR3 consists of 14 residues. Germline loops: CDR1 SGHRS, CDR2 YFSETQ.

There are a few counts of this clone. The gene calls are TRBV5-4 and TRBJ2-7, with no clear D. Trimming pared 7 bases from V and 2 bases from J, leaving 13 bases between. Germline V lookup: CDR1 SGHNT, CDR2 YYREEE (reference sequence). This CDR3 is 13 amino acids long. The CDR3 loop is CASSPAAAYEQYF. In DNA, the CDR3 is TGTGCCAGCTCCCCCGCGGCGGCCTACGAGCAGTACTTC.

This clone was seen once. The chain has TRBV5-1 and TRBJ2-5, with D unclear. CDR3 length: 11 amino acids. Germline-derived CDR1 and CDR2 are SGHRS and YFSETQ. The V end lost 4 bases, the J end lost 1 base, and 2 bases lay between the germline ends. CDR3 bases: TGCGCCAGCAGCATCCAAGAGACCCAGTACTTC. Amino acid sequence: CASSIQETQYF.

As regards this clone: Other DNA sequences from this sample encode an identical CDR3 as well. The chain joins TRBV5-1 to TRBJ1-4, with TRBD1 identical over 7 bases. The V and J ends lost 2 bases and 8 bases, in that order; junction bases with no gene match: 9. Germline V CDR1 and CDR2: SGHRS, YFSETQ. The length of the CDR3 is 15 residues. The chain's CDR3 is CASSFDGRGWEKLFF. For the CDR3, the DNA is TGCGCCAGCAGCTTCGATGGCAGGGGGTGGGAAAAACTGTTTTTT.

This clone has only one observation. The chain combines TRBV27 with TRBJ2-1; possibly TRBD1 for D (5 bases). The CDR3 has 13 amino acids. CDR1 MNHEY and CDR2 SMNVEV come from the germline V gene (reference sequence). The V and J ends lost 7 bases and 8 bases respectively, with 15 bases between them. For the CDR3, the DNA is TGTGCCAGCAAGGGTCAGGGTTTCGATGAGCAGTTCTTC. Its protein is CASKGQGFDEQFF.

The chain carries TRBV30 and TRBJ1-4, with a tentative D call TRBD1 (5 bases). Germline V gives CDR1 GTSNPN, CDR2 SVGIG (reference sequence). V shed 3 bases and J shed 8 bases, with 16 bases lying between them. This CDR3 comprises 14 residues. The CDR3: CAWSPPLRGEKLFF. DNA for the CDR3: TGTGCCTGGAGCCCGCCCCTTCGGGGCGAAAAACTGTTTTTT.

The chain has TRBV30 and TRBJ2-7, with 7 bases identical to TRBD1. The junction had 4 bases not matched to a gene; V was cut back by 3 bases and J by 2 bases. Germline V gene sequence: CDR1 GTSNPN, CDR2 SVGIG (reference sequence). CDR3 length: 13 residues. This chain's CDR3 is CAWRATGAYEQYF. The CDR3 DNA reads TGTGCCTGGAGGGCAACAGGGGCCTACGAGCAGTACTTC.

This chain links TRBV5-4 with TRBJ2-3; the match to TRBD2 covers 7 bases. The germline gives CDR1 SGHNT, CDR2 YYREEE (reference sequence). J was trimmed by 4 bases and V by 4 bases; bases with no gene match: 9. CDR3 size: 15 residues. As DNA, the CDR3 is TGTGCCAGCAGCCCGAGACTAGCACGAGCAGATACGCAGTATTTT. Amino acid sequence: CASSPRLARADTQYF.